The next 8 T cell receptor beta chains were all read from a single sample in a study of blood T cells in healthy people across ages. A sample-barcoded 5' primer and a J-beta primer mix were used in a second PCR of about 7 to 12 cycles. From the 5' RACE reads, TCRdb called clonotypes with MiXCR, one entry per CDR3 protein. Of around 1,500,000 distinct CDR3 sequences listed, approximately 30% are singletons. Sequencing was performed on blood. These receptor sequences come from a woman aged 25 to 39 in good health.

The rearrangement joins TRBV7-2 to TRBJ2-5, with 8 positions matching TRBD1. This CDR3 has 13 amino acids. V shed 5 bases, J shed 7 bases, and the junction held 6 bases outside the gene matches. CDR1 is SGHTA, CDR2 FQGNSA, per germline. The CDR3 here is CASSTRGQVTQYF. In DNA, the CDR3 is TGTGCCAGCAGCACCAGGGGACAGGTGACCCAGTACTTC.

This clonotype occurred once. The rearrangement links TRBV7-8 to TRBJ2-5; a possible D gene is TRBD1 (6 bases). This CDR3 has 16 residues. The V and J ends lost 2 bases and 2 bases respectively, with 15 bases between them. Germline CDR1 reads SGHVS; CDR2 reads FQNEAQ. The CDR3 loop is CASSLRWAGAQETQYF. DNA for the CDR3: TGTGCCAGCAGCTTACGGTGGGCAGGGGCTCAAGAGACCCAGTACTTC.

This clonotype came up many times. This chain links TRBV6-2 or TRBV6-3 with TRBJ1-1, with D tentatively TRBD1 (6 bases). The CDR3 extends over 12 amino acids. Germline CDR1 reads MNHEY; CDR2 reads SVGEGT. V was cut by 5 bases and J by 7 bases, with 11 bases left in between. The CDR3: CASSTGGGEAFF. CDR3 DNA sequence: TGTGCCAGCAGTACGGGAGGGGGTGAAGCTTTCTTT.

This clonotype was seen at least ten times. V usage is TRBV29-1 and J usage is TRBJ2-1, with 8 bases fitting TRBD1. CDR3 length equals 15 residues. Per germline, CDR1 SQVTM and CDR2 ANQGSEA. J lost 10 bases, V lost 1 base, and 12 bases had no gene match. The chain's CDR3 is CSVEGGQVRLKEQFF. In nucleotides, the CDR3 is TGCAGCGTTGAAGGGGGACAGGTACGGTTAAAAGAGCAGTTCTTC.

The V call is TRBV20-1, the J call TRBJ2-1; D possibly uses TRBD1 or TRBD2 (5 bases each). The germline V gene encodes CDR1 DFQATT and CDR2 SNEGSKA (reference sequence). Trimming took 6 bases from V and 8 from J, leaving 14 bases between them. The CDR3 sequence is 12 residues long. The CDR3 sequence: CSASRGGDEQFF. The DNA for the CDR3 is TGCAGTGCCAGCCGGGGCGGCGATGAGCAGTTCTTC.

Turning to this clonotype: One end of the junction fails to match germline, which may point to a read error. This chain's CDR3 is CATSSLRGGQEAQYF. Here the CDR3 DNA reads TGTGCCACCAGCTCCTTAAGGGGGGGACAAGAGGCCCAGTACTTC. The chain employs TRBV15 and TRBJ2-5, with D possibly being TRBD2 (7 bases). Germline V gives CDR1 LNHNV, CDR2 YYDKDF (reference sequence). The CDR3 is 15 residues long.

This clonotype was detected many times. This rearrangement joins TRBV20-1 to TRBJ2-3; D is undetermined. CDR1 and CDR2 (germline): DFQATT, SNEGSKA (reference sequence). The CDR3 has 11 amino acids. Deletions cut 6 bases from V and 6 bases from J, with 10 bases between. CDR3 amino acids: CSARLPDTQYF. CDR3 sequence (DNA): TGCAGTGCCCGCCTACCGGATACGCAGTATTTT.

With regard to this clonotype: An end of the junction does not agree with germline; a read error may underlie this. The CDR3 spells CAGSLVADYGYTF. Here the CDR3 DNA reads TGCGCCGGCAGCTTGGTGGCAGACTATGGCTACACCTTC. The V call is TRBV5-1, the J call TRBJ1-2; D is unclear. Germline CDR1 SGHRS, CDR2 YFSETQ. CDR3 size: 13 residues.